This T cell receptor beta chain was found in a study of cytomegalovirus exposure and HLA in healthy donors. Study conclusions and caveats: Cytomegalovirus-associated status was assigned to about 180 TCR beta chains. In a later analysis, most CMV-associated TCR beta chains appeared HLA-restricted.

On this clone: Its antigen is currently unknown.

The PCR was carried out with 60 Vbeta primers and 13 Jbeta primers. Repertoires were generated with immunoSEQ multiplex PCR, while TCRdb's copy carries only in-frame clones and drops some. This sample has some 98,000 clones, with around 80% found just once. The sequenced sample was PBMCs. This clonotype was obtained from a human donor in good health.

This CDR3 reads CASSPYMAGGAFF. The CDR3 nucleotides are TGTGCCAGCAGCCCCTACATGGCAGGAGGAGCTTTCTTT. This chain links TRBV7-2 with TRBJ1-1, with no clear D. Per the germline V gene, CDR1 is SGHTA and CDR2 is FQGNSA. The ends were cut back, 5 bases at V and 10 bases at J, with 17 bases in the middle. The CDR3 has 13 amino acids. Filled out from reference TRBV7-2 and TRBJ1-1, the complete variable domain reads GAGVSQSPSNKVTEKGKDVELRCDPISGHTALYWYRQSLGQGLEFLIYFQGNSAPDKSGLPSDRFSAERTGGSVSTLTIQRTQQEDSAVYLCASSPYMAGGAFFGQGTRLTVV.